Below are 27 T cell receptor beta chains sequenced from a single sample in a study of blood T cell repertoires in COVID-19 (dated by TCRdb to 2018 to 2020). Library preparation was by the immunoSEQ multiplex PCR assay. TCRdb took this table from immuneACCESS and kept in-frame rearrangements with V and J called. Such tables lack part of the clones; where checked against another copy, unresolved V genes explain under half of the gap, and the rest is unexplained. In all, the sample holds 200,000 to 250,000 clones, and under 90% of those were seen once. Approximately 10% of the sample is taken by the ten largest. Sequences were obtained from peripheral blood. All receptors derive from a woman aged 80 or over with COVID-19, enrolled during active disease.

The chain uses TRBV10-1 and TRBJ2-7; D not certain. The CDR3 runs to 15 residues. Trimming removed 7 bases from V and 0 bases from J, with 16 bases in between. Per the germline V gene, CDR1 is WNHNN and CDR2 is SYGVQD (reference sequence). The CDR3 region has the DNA TGCGCCAGCAACAAGCAGGAATCGAGCTCCTACGAGCAGTACTTC. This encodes CASNKQESSSYEQYF.

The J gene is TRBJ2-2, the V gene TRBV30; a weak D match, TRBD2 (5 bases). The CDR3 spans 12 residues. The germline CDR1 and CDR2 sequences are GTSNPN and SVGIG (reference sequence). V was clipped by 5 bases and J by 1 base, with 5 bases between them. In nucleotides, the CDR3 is TGTGCCTGGCGGGGGAACACCGGGGAGCTGTTTTTT. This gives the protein CAWRGNTGELFF.

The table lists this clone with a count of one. In DNA, the CDR3 is TGCGCCAGCAGTGTTCAGGGGGCTCGCACCTTC. Translated, it gives CASSVQGARTF. The V gene is TRBV5-1, the J gene TRBJ1-2; 8 bases align to TRBD1. With V trimmed by 5 bases and J by 13 bases, 7 bases remained unmatched. Germline V gene sequence: CDR1 SGHRS, CDR2 YFSETQ. The CDR3 sequence is 11 residues long.

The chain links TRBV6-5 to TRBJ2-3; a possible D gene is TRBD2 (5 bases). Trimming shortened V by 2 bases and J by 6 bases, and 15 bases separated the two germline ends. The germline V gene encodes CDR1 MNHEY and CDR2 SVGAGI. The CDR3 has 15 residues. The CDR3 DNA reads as TGTGCCAGCAGTTACGCCTCACTTGGGGAGGATACGCAGTATTTT. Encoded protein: CASSYASLGEDTQYF.

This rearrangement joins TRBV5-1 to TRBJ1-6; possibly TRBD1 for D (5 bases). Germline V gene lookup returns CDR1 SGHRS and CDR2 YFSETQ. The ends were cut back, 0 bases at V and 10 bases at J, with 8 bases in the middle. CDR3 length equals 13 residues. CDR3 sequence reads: CASSLAGASPLHF. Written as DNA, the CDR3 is TGCGCCAGCAGCTTGGCTGGGGCGTCACCCCTCCACTTT.

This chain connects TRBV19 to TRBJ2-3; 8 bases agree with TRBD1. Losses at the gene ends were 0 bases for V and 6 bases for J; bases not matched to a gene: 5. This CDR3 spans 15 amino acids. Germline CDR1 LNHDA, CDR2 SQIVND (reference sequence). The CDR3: CASSIDNRGADTQYF. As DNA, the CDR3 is TGTGCCAGTAGTATAGATAACAGGGGGGCCGATACGCAGTATTTT.

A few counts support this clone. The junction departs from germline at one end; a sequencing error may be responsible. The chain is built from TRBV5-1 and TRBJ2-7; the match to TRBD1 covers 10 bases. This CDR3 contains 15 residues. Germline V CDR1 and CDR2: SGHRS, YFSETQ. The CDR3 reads CASTLRTGGSYEQYF. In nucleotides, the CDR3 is TGCGCCAGCACCTTGCGGACAGGGGGGAGCTACGAGCAGTACTTC.

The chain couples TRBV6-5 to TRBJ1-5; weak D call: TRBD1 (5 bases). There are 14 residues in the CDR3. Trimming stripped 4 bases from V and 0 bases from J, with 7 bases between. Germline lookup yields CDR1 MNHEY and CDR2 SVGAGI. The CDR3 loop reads CASSSDSSNQPQHF. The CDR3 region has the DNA TGTGCCAGCAGTTCAGACAGTAGCAATCAGCCCCAGCATTTT.

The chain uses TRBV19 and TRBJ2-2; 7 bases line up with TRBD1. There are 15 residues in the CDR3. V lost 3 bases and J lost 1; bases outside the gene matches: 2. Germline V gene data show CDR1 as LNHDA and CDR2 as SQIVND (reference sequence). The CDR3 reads CASSIRTGNTGELFF. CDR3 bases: TGTGCCAGTAGTATCCGGACAGGGAACACCGGGGAGCTGTTTTTT.

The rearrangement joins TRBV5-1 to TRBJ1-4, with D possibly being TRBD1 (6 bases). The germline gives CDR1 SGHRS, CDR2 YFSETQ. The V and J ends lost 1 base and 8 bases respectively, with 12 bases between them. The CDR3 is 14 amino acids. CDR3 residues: CASSLSGAQEKLFF. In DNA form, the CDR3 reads TGCGCCAGCAGCTTGTCAGGGGCGCAGGAAAAACTGTTTTTT.

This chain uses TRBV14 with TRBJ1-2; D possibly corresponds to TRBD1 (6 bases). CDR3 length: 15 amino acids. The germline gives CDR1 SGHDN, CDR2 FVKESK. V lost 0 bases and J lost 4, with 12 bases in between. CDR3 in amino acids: CASSQDSRGSYGYTF. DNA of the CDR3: TGTGCCAGCAGCCAAGATTCAAGGGGGAGCTATGGCTACACCTTC.

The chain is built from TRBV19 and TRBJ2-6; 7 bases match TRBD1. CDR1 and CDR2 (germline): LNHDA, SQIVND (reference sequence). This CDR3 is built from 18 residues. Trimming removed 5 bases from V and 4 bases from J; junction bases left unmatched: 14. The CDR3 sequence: CASSPGPRTGSGANVLTF. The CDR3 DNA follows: TGTGCCAGTAGTCCGGGTCCGAGGACAGGATCCGGGGCCAACGTCCTGACTTTC.

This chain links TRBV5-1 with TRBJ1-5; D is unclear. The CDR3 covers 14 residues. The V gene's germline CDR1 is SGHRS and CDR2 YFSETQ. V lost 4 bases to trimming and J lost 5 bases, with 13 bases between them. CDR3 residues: CASSRGGQDQPQHF. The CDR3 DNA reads TGCGCCAGCAGCCGAGGAGGTCAGGATCAGCCCCAGCATTTT.

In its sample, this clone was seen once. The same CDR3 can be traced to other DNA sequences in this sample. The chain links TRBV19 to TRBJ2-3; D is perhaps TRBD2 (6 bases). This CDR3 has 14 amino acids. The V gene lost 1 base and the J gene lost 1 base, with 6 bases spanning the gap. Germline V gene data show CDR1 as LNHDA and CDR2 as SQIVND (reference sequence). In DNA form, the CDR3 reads TGTGCCAGTAGTATAGGGGGGGGCACAGATACGCAGTATTTT. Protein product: CASSIGGGTDTQYF.

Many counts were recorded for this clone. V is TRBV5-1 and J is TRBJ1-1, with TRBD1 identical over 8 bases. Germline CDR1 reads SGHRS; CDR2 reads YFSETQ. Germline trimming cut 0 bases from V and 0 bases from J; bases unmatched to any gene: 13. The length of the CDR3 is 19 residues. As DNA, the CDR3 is TGCGCCAGCAGCTTGGCCGGGACAGGTCTTAAGGGAATGAACACTGAAGCTTTCTTT. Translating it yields CASSLAGTGLKGMNTEAFF.

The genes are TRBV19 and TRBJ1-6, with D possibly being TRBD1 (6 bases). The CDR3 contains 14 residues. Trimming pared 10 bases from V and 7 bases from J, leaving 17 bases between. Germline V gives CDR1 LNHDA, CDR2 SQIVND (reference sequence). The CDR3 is CAISTGYPNSPLHF. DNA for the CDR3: TGTGCCATCTCAACAGGGTACCCGAATTCACCCCTCCACTTT.

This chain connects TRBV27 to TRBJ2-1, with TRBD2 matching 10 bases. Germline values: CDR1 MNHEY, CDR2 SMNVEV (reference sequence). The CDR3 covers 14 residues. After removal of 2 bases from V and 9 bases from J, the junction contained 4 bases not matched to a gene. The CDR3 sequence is CASSLQLAGSEQFF. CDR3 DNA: TGTGCCAGCAGTTTACAACTAGCGGGGTCTGAGCAGTTCTTC.

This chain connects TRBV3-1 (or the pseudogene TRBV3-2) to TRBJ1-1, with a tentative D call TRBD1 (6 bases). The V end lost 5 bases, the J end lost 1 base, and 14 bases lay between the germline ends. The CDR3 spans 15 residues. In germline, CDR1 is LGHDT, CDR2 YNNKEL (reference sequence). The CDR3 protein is CASSNLTGWNTEAFF. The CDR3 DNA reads TGTGCCAGCAGCAACCTGACAGGATGGAACACTGAAGCTTTCTTT.

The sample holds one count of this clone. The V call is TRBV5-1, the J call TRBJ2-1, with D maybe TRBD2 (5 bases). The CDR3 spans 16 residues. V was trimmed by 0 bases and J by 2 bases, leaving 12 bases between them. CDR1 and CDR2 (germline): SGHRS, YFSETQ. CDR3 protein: CASSLGASGAYNEQFF. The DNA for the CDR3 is TGCGCCAGCAGCTTGGGGGCATCCGGGGCCTACAATGAGCAGTTCTTC.

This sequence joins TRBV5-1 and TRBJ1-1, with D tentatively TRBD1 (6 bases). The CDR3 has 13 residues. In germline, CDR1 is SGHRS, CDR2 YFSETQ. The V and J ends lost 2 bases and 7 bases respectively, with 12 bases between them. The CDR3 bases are TGCGCCAGCAGCTTACAGGGTAGGCTTGAAGCTTTCTTT. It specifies CASSLQGRLEAFF.

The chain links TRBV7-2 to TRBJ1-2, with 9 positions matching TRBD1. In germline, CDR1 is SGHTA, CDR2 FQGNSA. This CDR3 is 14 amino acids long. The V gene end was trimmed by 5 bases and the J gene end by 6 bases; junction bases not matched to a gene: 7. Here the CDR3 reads CASSPGTGNHGYTF. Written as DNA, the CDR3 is TGTGCCAGCAGCCCCGGGACAGGGAACCATGGCTACACCTTC.

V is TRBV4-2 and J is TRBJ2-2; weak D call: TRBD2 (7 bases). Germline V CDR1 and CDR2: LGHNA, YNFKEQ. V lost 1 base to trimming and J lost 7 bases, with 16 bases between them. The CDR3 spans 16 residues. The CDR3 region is CASSQGAGGPIGELFF. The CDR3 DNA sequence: TGTGCCAGCAGCCAAGGAGCCGGGGGGCCGATCGGGGAGCTGTTTTTT.

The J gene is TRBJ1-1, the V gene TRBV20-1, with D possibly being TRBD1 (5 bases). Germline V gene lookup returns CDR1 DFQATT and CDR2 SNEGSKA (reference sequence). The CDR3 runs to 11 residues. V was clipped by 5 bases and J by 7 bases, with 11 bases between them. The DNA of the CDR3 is TGCAGTGCTTCAGGGTTGATTGAAGCTTTCTTT. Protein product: CSASGLIEAFF.

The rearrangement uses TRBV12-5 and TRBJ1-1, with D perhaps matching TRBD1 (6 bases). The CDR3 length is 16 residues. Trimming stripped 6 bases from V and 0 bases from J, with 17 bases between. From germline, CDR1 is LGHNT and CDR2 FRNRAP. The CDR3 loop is CASGLNQGQLNTEAFF. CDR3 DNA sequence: TGTGCTAGTGGCCTGAACCAGGGACAACTGAACACTGAAGCTTTCTTT.

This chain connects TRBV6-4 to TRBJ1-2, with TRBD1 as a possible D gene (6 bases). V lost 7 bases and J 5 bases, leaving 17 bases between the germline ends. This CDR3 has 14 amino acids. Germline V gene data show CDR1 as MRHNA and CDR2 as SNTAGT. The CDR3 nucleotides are TGTGCCAGCAAACAGGGCCCGGAACGGTATGGCTACACCTTC. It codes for CASKQGPERYGYTF.

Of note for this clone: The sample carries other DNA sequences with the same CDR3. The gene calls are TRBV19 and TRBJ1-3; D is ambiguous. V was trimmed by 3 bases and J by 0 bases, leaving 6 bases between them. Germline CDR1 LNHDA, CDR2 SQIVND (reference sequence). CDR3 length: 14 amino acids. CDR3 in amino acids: CASSIGSSGNTIYF. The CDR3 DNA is TGTGCCAGTAGTATTGGGAGCTCTGGAAACACCATATATTTT.

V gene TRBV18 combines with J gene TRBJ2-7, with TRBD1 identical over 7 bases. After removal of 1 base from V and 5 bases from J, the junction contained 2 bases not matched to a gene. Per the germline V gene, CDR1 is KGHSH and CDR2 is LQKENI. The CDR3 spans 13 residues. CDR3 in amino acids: CASSPQGAHEQYV. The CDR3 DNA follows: TGTGCCAGCTCACCACAGGGGGCCCACGAGCAGTACGTC.